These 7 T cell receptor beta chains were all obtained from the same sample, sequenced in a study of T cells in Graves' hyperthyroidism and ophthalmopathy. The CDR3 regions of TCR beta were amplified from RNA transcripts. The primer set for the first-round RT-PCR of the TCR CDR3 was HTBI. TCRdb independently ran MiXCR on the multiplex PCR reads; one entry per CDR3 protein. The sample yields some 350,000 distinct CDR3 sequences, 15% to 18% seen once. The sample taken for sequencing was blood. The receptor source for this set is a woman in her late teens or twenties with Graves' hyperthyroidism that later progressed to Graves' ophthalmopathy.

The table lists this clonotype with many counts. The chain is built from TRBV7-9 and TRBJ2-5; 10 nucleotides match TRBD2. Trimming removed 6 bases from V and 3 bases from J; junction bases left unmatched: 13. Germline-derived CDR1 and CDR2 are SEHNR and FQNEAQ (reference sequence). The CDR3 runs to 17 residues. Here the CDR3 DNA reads TGTGCCAGCAGTGCTCTAGCGGGAGATGAGGGAAAAGAGACCCAGTACTTC. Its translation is CASSALAGDEGKETQYF.

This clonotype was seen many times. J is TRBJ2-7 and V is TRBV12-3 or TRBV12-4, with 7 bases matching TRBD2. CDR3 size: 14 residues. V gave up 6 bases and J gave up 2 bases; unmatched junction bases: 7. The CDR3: CASSRTSIAYEQYF. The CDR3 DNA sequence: TGTGCCAGCAGCCGGACTAGTATCGCCTACGAGCAGTACTTC.

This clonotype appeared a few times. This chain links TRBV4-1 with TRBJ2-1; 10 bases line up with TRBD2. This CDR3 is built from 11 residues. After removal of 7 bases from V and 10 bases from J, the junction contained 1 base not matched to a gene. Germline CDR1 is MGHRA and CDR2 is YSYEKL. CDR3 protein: CASKRGGEQFF. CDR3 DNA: TGCGCCAGCAAGCGGGGGGGCGAGCAGTTCTTC.

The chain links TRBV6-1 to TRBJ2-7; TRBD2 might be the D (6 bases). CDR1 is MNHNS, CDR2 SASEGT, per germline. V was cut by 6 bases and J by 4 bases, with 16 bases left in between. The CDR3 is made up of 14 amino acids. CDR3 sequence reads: CASRSLARRYEQYF. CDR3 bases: TGTGCCAGCAGGTCCCTAGCGCGCCGGTACGAGCAGTACTTC.

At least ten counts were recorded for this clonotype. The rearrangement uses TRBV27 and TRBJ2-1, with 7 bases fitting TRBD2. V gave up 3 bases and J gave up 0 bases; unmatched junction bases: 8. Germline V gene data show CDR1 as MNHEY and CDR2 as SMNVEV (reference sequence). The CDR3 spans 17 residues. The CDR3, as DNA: TGTGCCAGCAGTTTCACTCTAGCGGCGAGCTCCTACAATGAGCAGTTCTTC. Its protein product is CASSFTLAASSYNEQFF.

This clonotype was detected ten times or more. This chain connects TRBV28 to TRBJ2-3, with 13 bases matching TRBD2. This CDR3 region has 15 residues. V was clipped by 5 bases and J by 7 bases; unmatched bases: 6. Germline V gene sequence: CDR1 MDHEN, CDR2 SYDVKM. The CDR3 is CASSGRTSGRNTQYF. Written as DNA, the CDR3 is TGTGCCAGCAGTGGACGGACTAGCGGGAGAAATACGCAGTATTTT.

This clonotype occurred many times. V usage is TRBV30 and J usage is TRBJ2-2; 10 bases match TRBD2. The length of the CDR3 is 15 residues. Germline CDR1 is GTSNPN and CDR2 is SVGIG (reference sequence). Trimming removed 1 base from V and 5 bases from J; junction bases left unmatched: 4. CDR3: CAWSGASGSTGELFF. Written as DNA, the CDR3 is TGTGCCTGGAGTGGGGCTAGCGGGAGTACCGGGGAGCTGTTTTTT.